The 24 T cell receptor beta chains in this list originate from one sample, sequenced in a study of blood T cell repertoires in COVID-19. Clones were read by immunoSEQ multiplex PCR, and TCRdb kept only the in-frame ones, dropping some. The data contain some 100,000 clones, roughly nine tenths of them singletons. Material: peripheral blood. Receptors originate from a man in his fifties or sixties with acute or convalescent COVID-19.

The chain couples TRBV10-1 to TRBJ1-1; TRBD1 agrees at 10 bases. The V and J ends lost 3 bases and 3 bases, in that order; junction bases with no gene match: 1. The germline V gene has CDR1 WNHNN and CDR2 SYGVQD (reference sequence). The CDR3 covers 14 residues. The CDR3 DNA follows: TGCGCCAGCAGTGAAGGGACAGGGGACACTGAAGCTTTCTTT. It encodes CASSEGTGDTEAFF.

V and J are TRBV5-1 and TRBJ1-3; no clear D gene. The CDR3 length is 14 residues. Deletions cut 1 base from V and 4 bases from J, with 9 bases between. Germline-derived CDR1 and CDR2 are SGHRS and YFSETQ. CDR3 sequence reads: CASSLYGLGNTIYF. The CDR3 DNA is TGCGCCAGCAGCTTGTACGGGTTGGGAAACACCATATATTTT.

The chain joins TRBV27 to TRBJ2-3; 7 bases are a match to TRBD2. Germline CDR1 MNHEY, CDR2 SMNVEV (reference sequence). The CDR3 spans 16 residues. J lost 6 bases, V lost 2 bases, and 11 bases had no gene match. In nucleotides, the CDR3 is TGTGCCAGCAGTTTACGGGGCGGGAGAAGTTTCGATACGCAGTATTTT. Protein sequence: CASSLRGGRSFDTQYF.

The chain carries TRBV11-3 and TRBJ1-4; TRBD1 aligns across 10 bases. This CDR3 spans 18 amino acids. Germline CDR1 SGHNT, CDR2 YENEEA. Trimming took 5 bases from V and 2 from J; bases not matched to a gene: 11. The CDR3 spells CASSIGWTGGSTNEKLFF. In DNA, the CDR3 is TGTGCCAGCAGCATAGGATGGACAGGGGGAAGTACTAATGAAAAACTGTTTTTT.

V is TRBV5-1 and J is TRBJ1-1; 8 bases align to TRBD1. Germline V lookup: CDR1 SGHRS, CDR2 YFSETQ. The CDR3 runs to 13 residues. Unmatched junction bases numbered 3, after V lost 3 bases and J lost 5 bases. The CDR3 nucleotides read TGCGCCAGCAGCTCAGGGGGCATAACTGAAGCTTTCTTT. Translating it yields CASSSGGITEAFF.

The CDR3 DNA reads as TGTGCCAGCAACTTAAGGACAGGGAGCTATGGCTACACCTTC. This sequence encodes CASNLRTGSYGYTF. The chain has TRBV6-5 and TRBJ1-2; 8 bases match TRBD1. This CDR3 has 14 amino acids. With V trimmed by 7 bases and J by 4 bases, 8 bases remained unmatched. Germline values: CDR1 MNHEY, CDR2 SVGAGI.

The rearrangement links TRBV30 to TRBJ1-1, with a weak D call TRBD1 (6 bases). Germline lookup yields CDR1 GTSNPN and CDR2 SVGIG (reference sequence). The length of the CDR3 is 15 residues. Trimming cost V 4 bases and J 4 bases, with 19 bases left between them. The CDR3 loop reads CAWTTGPRASTEAFF. The CDR3 nucleotides read TGTGCCTGGACAACAGGGCCCAGGGCGAGCACTGAAGCTTTCTTT.

The gene calls are TRBV14 and TRBJ2-7; TRBD2 matches 7 bases. V was pared by 6 bases and J by 4 bases, with 6 bases of the junction left unmatched. Germline lookup yields CDR1 SGHDN and CDR2 FVKESK. The CDR3 covers 13 residues. The CDR3: CASRGAGEYEQYF. The CDR3 nucleotides read TGTGCCAGCAGAGGTGCGGGAGAATACGAGCAGTACTTC. Filled out from reference TRBV14 and TRBJ2-7, the complete variable domain reads EAGVTQFPSHSVIEKGQTVTLRCDPISGHDNLYWYRRVMGKEIKFLLHFVKESKQDESGMPNNRFLAERTGGTYSTLKVQPAELEDSGVYFCASRGAGEYEQYFGPGTRLTVT.

This clone was recorded once. The V call is TRBV9, the J call TRBJ2-1, with D perhaps matching TRBD1 (6 bases). Per the germline V gene, CDR1 is SGDLS and CDR2 is YYNGEE. The ends were cut back, 0 bases at V and 8 bases at J, with 12 bases in the middle. This CDR3 comprises 14 residues. CDR3 coding DNA: TGTGCCAGCAGCGTAGAGCAGGGGTTCGATGAGCAGTTCTTC. This encodes CASSVEQGFDEQFF.

V gene TRBV5-1 combines with J gene TRBJ2-3; 10 bases are shared with TRBD2. J was trimmed by 3 bases and V by 0 bases; bases with no gene match: 4. This CDR3 region has 16 residues. CDR1 and CDR2 from the germline V gene are SGHRS and YFSETQ. CDR3 residues: CASSLGQREGTDTQYF. CDR3 nucleotide sequence: TGCGCCAGCAGCTTGGGGCAGCGGGAGGGTACAGATACGCAGTATTTT. Full variable domain (missing parts from reference TRBV5-1 and TRBJ2-3): KAGVTQTPRYLIKTRGQQVTLSCSPISGHRSVSWYQQTPGQGLQFLFEYFSETQRNKGNFPGRFSGRQFSNSRSEMNVSTLELGDSALYLCASSLGQREGTDTQYFGPGTRLTVL.

The genes are TRBV7-6 and TRBJ2-7; the D is unclear. Deletions cut 2 bases from V and 2 bases from J, with 19 bases between. CDR1 SGHVS and CDR2 FNYEAQ come from the germline V gene. The CDR3 spans 17 residues. The CDR3 protein is CASSLSLSGQLTYEQYF. The CDR3 DNA follows: TGTGCCAGCAGCTTATCCCTGTCTGGTCAACTGACCTACGAGCAGTACTTC.

The V and J genes are TRBV19 and TRBJ1-2, with TRBD1 matching 7 bases. The junction had 6 bases not matched to a gene; V was cut back by 1 base and J by 4 bases. The CDR3 is 15 amino acids. Germline CDR1 is LNHDA and CDR2 is SQIVND (reference sequence). Here the CDR3 DNA reads TGTGCCAGTAGTATAGGTGGAACAGGGGTCTATGGCTACACCTTC. This gives the protein CASSIGGTGVYGYTF. The whole variable domain, remainder taken from reference TRBV19 and TRBJ1-2, is DGGITQSPKYLFRKEGQNVTLSCEQNLNHDAMYWYRQDPGQGLRLIYYSQIVNDFQKGDIAEGYSVSREKKESFPLTVTSAQKNPTAFYLCASSIGGTGVYGYTFGSGTRLTVV.

The CDR3 spells CASSWVRTGSSYEQYF. DNA for the CDR3: TGTGCCAGCAGTTGGGTTAGGACAGGGAGCTCCTACGAGCAGTACTTC. This chain connects TRBV6-2 or TRBV6-3 to TRBJ2-7, with 8 bases identical to TRBD1. After removal of 4 bases from V and 0 bases from J, the junction contained 8 bases not matched to a gene. CDR1 and CDR2 (germline): MNHEY, SVGEGT. The length of the CDR3 is 16 residues.

The V gene is TRBV30, the J gene TRBJ2-6, with D possibly matching TRBD2 (6 bases). This CDR3 is 15 amino acids long. Germline V CDR1 and CDR2: GTSNPN, SVGIG (reference sequence). V lost 3 bases and J 0 bases, leaving 9 bases between the germline ends. CDR3 in amino acids: CAWSHGGSGANVLTF. The CDR3 bases are TGTGCCTGGAGCCACGGGGGCTCTGGGGCCAACGTCCTGACTTTC.

This clone was counted only a few times. This sequence joins TRBV5-1 and TRBJ2-7; possibly TRBD2 for D (5 bases). CDR1 is SGHRS and CDR2 is YFSETQ in the germline V gene. With 0 bases removed from V and 3 bases from J, the gap between germline ends came to 16 bases. CDR3 length equals 16 residues. The CDR3 region is CASSLGGLGASYEQYF. CDR3 in DNA: TGCGCCAGCAGCTTGGGGGGATTGGGAGCAAGCTACGAGCAGTACTTC.

The J gene is TRBJ2-1, the V gene TRBV7-2, with TRBD1 matching over 9 bases. This CDR3 contains 14 residues. In germline, CDR1 is SGHTA, CDR2 FQGNSA. After removal of 4 bases from V and 8 bases from J, the junction contained 6 bases not matched to a gene. The CDR3 bases are TGTGCCAGCAGCTCCGGGACAGGGTTGGATGAGCAGTTCTTC. Amino acid sequence: CASSSGTGLDEQFF.

The chain has TRBV6-1 and TRBJ2-7, with D possibly being TRBD1 (6 bases). The CDR3 extends over 15 amino acids. Germline V lookup: CDR1 MNHNS, CDR2 SASEGT. The germline V and J ends were trimmed by 3 bases and 2 bases, with 14 bases remaining between them. The CDR3 coding sequence is TGTGCCAGCAGTGAGTGGGACACCCGCCCCTACGAGCAGTACTTC. Translated, it gives CASSEWDTRPYEQYF.

The chain recombines TRBV29-1 with TRBJ1-2, with a weak D call TRBD1 (5 bases). V lost 5 bases, J lost 3 bases, and 13 bases lay in between. CDR1 is SQVTM and CDR2 is ANQGSEA in the germline V gene. This CDR3 is 13 amino acids long. Here the CDR3 DNA reads TGCAGCGTTCAGGGTGGGGTAGACTATGGCTACACCTTC. Residues: CSVQGGVDYGYTF.

The chain uses TRBV24-1 and TRBJ2-1, with 7 positions matching TRBD2. The CDR3 contains 17 residues. Germline values: CDR1 KGHDR, CDR2 SFDVKD. V lost 0 bases and J lost 6; bases outside the gene matches: 10. CDR3 bases: TGTGCCACCAGTGATTTGTCAGGACTAGTGATCGGCAATGAGCAGTTCTTC. This codes for CATSDLSGLVIGNEQFF.

The gene calls are TRBV5-1 and TRBJ2-2, with TRBD1 matching 9 bases. The CDR3 runs 15 residues. The V gene's germline CDR1 is SGHRS and CDR2 YFSETQ. The trim removed 5 bases at V and 6 bases at J, leaving 8 bases unmatched. The CDR3 DNA follows: TGCGCCAGCAGAGGGACAGGGTTGTTGGCCGGGGAGCTGTTTTTT. This encodes CASRGTGLLAGELFF.

V and J are TRBV7-6 and TRBJ2-1, with 10 bases that match TRBD2. The CDR3 is 16 residues long. CDR1 is SGHVS, CDR2 FNYEAQ, per germline. Trimming cost V 1 base and J 7 bases; bases outside gene matches: 7. The CDR3 sequence is CASSLELAGIRNEQFF. The CDR3 nucleotides are TGTGCCAGCAGCTTAGAACTAGCGGGAATTAGAAATGAGCAGTTCTTC. Together with reference TRBV7-6 and TRBJ2-1, the CDR3 gives the full variable domain: GAGVSQSPRYKVTKRGQDVALRCDPISGHVSLYWYRQALGQGPEFLTYFNYEAQQDKSGLPNDRFSAERPEGSISTLTIQRTEQRDSAMYRCASSLELAGIRNEQFFGPGTRLTVL.

This rearrangement joins TRBV3-1 (or the pseudogene TRBV3-2) to TRBJ2-1, with 10 bases identical to TRBD2. Germline V gene sequence: CDR1 LGHDT, CDR2 YNNKEL (reference sequence). The CDR3 runs 15 residues. Trimming removed 1 base from V and 12 bases from J; junction bases left unmatched: 9. The CDR3 here is CASSQGLAGEGAQFF. The DNA for the CDR3 is TGTGCCAGCAGCCAAGGGCTAGCGGGGGAGGGTGCGCAGTTCTTC.

V is TRBV4-1 and J is TRBJ1-5; unclear D gene. This CDR3 is 18 amino acids long. The ends were cut back, 1 base at V and 1 base at J, with 17 bases in the middle. In germline, CDR1 is MGHRA, CDR2 YSYEKL. CDR3 protein: CASSQAANRVLSNQPQHF. CDR3 sequence (DNA): TGCGCCAGCAGCCAAGCCGCTAACCGGGTCCTGAGCAATCAGCCCCAGCATTTT.

The chain joins TRBV19 to TRBJ1-1, with 7 nucleotides matching TRBD1. The CDR3 totals 11 residues. J lost 8 bases, V lost 11 bases, and 8 bases had no gene match. Germline loops: CDR1 LNHDA, CDR2 SQIVND (reference sequence). The CDR3 sequence is CAALDREEAFF. The CDR3 DNA sequence: TGTGCCGCCCTCGACAGGGAGGAAGCTTTCTTT.